The entry below gives a single T cell receptor (beta chain) sequence along with its context. The data derive from a study of T cells in Graves' hyperthyroidism and ophthalmopathy. RNA transcripts provided the source from which TCR beta CDR3 regions were amplified. The HTBI set primed first-round TCR CDR3 RT-PCR. Each CDR3 protein is one row after TCRdb ran MiXCR on the multiplex PCR reads. Of hundreds of thousands of distinct CDR3 sequences in the sample, about a sixth were seen once. The V gene's germline CDR1 is SGHTA and CDR2 FQGTGA. V lost 5 bases and J lost 6; bases outside the gene matches: 4. This CDR3 has 13 amino acids.

The chain links TRBV7-3 to TRBJ2-5; 9 bases fit TRBD1. The material sequenced was blood. This sequence was found in a young woman with Graves' ophthalmopathy. The CDR3 here is CASSPTGGQTQYF. CDR3 in DNA: TGTGCCAGCAGCCCGACAGGGGGACAGACCCAGTACTTC. Full variable domain (rest looked up from reference TRBV7-3 and TRBJ2-5): GAGVSQTPSNKVTEKGKYVELRCDPISGHTALYWYRQSLGQGPEFLIYFQGTGAADDSGLPNDRFFAVRPEGSVSTLKIQRTERGDSAVYLCASSPTGGQTQYFGPGTRLLVL.